One and the same sample provided the 4 T cell receptor beta chains below, sequenced in a study of blood T cell repertoires in COVID-19. Assay: immunoSEQ multiplex PCR; the TCRdb copy retains only in-frame clones and omits some. This table holds roughly 140,000 clones, around nine tenths found once. Source material: peripheral blood. The receptors were sampled from a woman aged 45-65 years with acute or convalescent COVID-19.

This chain uses TRBV19 with TRBJ1-4; D may be TRBD1 (5 bases). Germline V gives CDR1 LNHDA, CDR2 SQIVND (reference sequence). CDR3 length: 14 residues. Trimming cost V 6 bases and J 4 bases, with 12 bases left between them. The CDR3 sequence is CASRAGQNNEKLFF. CDR3 bases: TGTGCCAGTAGGGCAGGGCAGAATAATGAAAAACTGTTTTTT.

The genes are TRBV28 and TRBJ1-2, with a weak D call TRBD1 (5 bases). CDR3 size: 12 residues. V lost 2 bases, J lost 4 bases, and 5 bases lay in between. Germline values: CDR1 MDHEN, CDR2 SYDVKM. CDR3 residues: CASSLDSYGYTF. CDR3 bases: TGTGCCAGCAGTTTAGACAGCTATGGCTACACCTTC.

The V call is TRBV2, the J call TRBJ2-7; possible D gene TRBD1, 9 bases. This CDR3 is built from 15 residues. V lost 2 bases and J lost 3, with 14 bases in between. CDR1 and CDR2 from the germline V gene are SNHLY and FYNNEI. The CDR3 is CASSERGGQGYEQYF. In DNA, the CDR3 is TGTGCCAGCAGTGAACGGGGGGGACAGGGCTACGAGCAGTACTTC.

In its sample, this clone was seen once. The V gene is TRBV28, the J gene TRBJ2-5; D is perhaps TRBD2 (7 bases). Trimming cost V 7 bases and J 5 bases, with 14 bases left between them. Germline lookup yields CDR1 MDHEN and CDR2 SYDVKM. The length of the CDR3 is 13 residues. The CDR3 reads CASNGGGVETQYF. The CDR3, as DNA: TGTGCCAGCAACGGCGGGGGCGTTGAGACCCAGTACTTC.